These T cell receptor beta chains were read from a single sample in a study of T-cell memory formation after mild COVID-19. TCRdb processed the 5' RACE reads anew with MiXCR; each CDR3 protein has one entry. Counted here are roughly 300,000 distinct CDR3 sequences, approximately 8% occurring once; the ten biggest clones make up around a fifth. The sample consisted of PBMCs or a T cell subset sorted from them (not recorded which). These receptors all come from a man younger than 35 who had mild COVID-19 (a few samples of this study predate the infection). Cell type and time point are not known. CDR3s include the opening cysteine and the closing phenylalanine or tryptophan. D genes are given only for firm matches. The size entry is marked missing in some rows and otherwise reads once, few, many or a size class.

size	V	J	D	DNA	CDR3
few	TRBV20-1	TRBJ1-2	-	TGCAGTGCTCCCCACCGGGCAGGATATGGCTACACCTTC	CSAPHRAGYGYTF
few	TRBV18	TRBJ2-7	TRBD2	TGTGCCAGCTCACCGGACGGGGGGATCGCCTACGAGCAGTACTTC	CASSPDGGIAYEQYF
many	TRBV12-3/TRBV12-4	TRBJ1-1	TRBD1	TGTGCCAGCAGCCCCCCCGACAGGGTCGCTGAAGCTTTCTTT	CASSPPDRVAEAFF
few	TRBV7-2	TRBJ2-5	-	TGTGCCAGCAGCTTATCGTGGGGGGCCCGAGAGACCCAGTACTTC	CASSLSWGARETQYF
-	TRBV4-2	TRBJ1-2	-	TGTGCCAGCAGCCCCTCGGGGAACTATGGCTACACCTTC	CASSPSGNYGYTF
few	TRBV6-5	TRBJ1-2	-	TGTGCCAGCAGTTACCGATCTACAGGACCATATGGCTACACCTTC	CASSYRSTGPYGYTF
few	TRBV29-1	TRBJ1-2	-	TGCAGCGTTGGGAGTGGGGGCTATGGCTACACCTTC	CSVGSGGYGYTF
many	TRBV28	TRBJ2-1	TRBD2	TGTGCCAGCAGGGAACTAGCGGGGGACAGCTCCTACAATGAGCAGTTCTTC	CASRELAGDSSYNEQFF
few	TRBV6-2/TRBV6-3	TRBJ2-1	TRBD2	TGTGCCAGCAGATTAGCGGGGGCCAACAATGAGCAGTTCTTC	CASRLAGANNEQFF
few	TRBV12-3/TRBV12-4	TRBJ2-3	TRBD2	TGTGCCAGCAGCTTTGGCAGGCTAGCGGGGGTCACAGATACGCAGTATTTT	CASSFGRLAGVTDTQYF
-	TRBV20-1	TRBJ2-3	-	TGCAGTGCCCAGCCCGGGACTGCCCAGGGTACGCAGTATTTT	CSAQPGTAQGTQYF
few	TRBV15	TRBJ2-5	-	TGTGCCACCAGCGGACAGGGAGGGGAGACCCAGTACTTC	CATSGQGGETQYF
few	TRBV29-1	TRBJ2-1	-	TGCAGCGTTGTCTTAACTAGAGATGAGCAGTTCTTC	CSVVLTRDEQFF
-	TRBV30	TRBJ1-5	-	TGTGCCTGGAGACACCCCAATCAGCCCCAGCATTTT	CAWRHPNQPQHF
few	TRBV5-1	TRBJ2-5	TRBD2	TGCGCCAGCAGCGGCTGGACTAGCGGGGGGGAGACCCAGTACTTC	CASSGWTSGGETQYF
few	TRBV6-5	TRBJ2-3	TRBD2	TGTGCCAGCAGTTACTCCGGGACTAGGGATACGCAGTATTTT	CASSYSGTRDTQYF
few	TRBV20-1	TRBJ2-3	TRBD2	TGCAGTGCTACCAGTTCTAGCGGGGGGTCAGATACGCAGTATTTT	CSATSSSGGSDTQYF
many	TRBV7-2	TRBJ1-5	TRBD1	TGTGCCAGCAGCTCGACCGGGACAGCCGGAAATCAGCCCCAGCATTTT	CASSSTGTAGNQPQHF
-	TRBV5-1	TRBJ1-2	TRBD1	TGCGCCAGCAGCTATCTTCCGGGACAGGGATATGGCTACACCTTC	CASSYLPGQGYGYTF
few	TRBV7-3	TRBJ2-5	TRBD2	TGTGCCAGCAGCTTAAGGGCTAGCGGGGGGCAAGAGACCCAGTACTTC	CASSLRASGGQETQYF
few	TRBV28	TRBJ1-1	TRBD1	TGTGCCAGCAGGCCTGATGACAGGGAGGGGACTGAAGCTTTCTTT	CASRPDDREGTEAFF
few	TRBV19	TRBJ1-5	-	TGTGCCAGTAGTCCCCTTTCGCGGGGTAGGAGCAATCAGCCCCAGCATTTT	CASSPLSRGRSNQPQHF
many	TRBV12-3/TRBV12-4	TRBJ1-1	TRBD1	TGTGCCAGCAGTTCCGGGACAGACAACACTGAAGCTTTCTTT	CASSSGTDNTEAFF
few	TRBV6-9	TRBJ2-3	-	TGTGCCAGCAGTTACCCACAGGGCGGTAGCACAGATACGCAGTATTTT	CASSYPQGGSTDTQYF
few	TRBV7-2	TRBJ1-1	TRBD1	TGTGCCAGCAGCGTCAGCCTGAGGACAGGAGAGAAAGCTTTCTTT	CASSVSLRTGEKAFF
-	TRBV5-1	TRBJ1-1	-	TGCGCCAGCAGCTTGCGGTCACAGAGTTCGTTGTTGAACACTGAAGCTTTCTTT	CASSLRSQSSLLNTEAFF
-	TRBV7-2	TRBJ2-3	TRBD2	TGTGCCAGCAGCTTAGTTGGTAGCGGGAGGGCTACAGATACGCAGTATTTT	CASSLVGSGRATDTQYF
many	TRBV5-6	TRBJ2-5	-	TGTGCCAGCAGCTGGACGAGCGACCAAGAGACCCAGTACTTC	CASSWTSDQETQYF
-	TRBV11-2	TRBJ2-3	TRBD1	TGTGCCAGCAGCCACTACAGGGGGCCCCCAGATACGCAGTATTTT	CASSHYRGPPDTQYF
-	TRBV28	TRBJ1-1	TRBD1	TGTGCCAGCGCTACCGAAGGACAGGGGAGGACTGAAGCTTTCTTT	CASATEGQGRTEAFF
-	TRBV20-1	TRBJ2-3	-	TGCAGTGCTATGGACGACGCAACTAGCACAGATACGCAGTATTTT	CSAMDDATSTDTQYF
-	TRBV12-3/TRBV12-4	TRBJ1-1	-	TGTGCCAGCAGTTTATTACAGGGCTATACTGAAGCTTTCTTT	CASSLLQGYTEAFF
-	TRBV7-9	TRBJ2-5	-	TGTGCCAGCAGCGCCCCCCGGCACATACGCCAAGAGACCCAGTACTTC	CASSAPRHIRQETQYF
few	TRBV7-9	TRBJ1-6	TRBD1	TGTGCCAGCAGTCGAATAGACAGGGGGAATTCACCCCTCCACTTT	CASSRIDRGNSPLHF
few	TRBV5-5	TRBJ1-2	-	TGTGCCAGCAGGAGCGCCGGGACATCGGCCTATGGCTACACCTTC	CASRSAGTSAYGYTF
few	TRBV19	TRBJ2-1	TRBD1	TGTGCCAGTACACAGGGGCTGAGTGAGCAGTTCTTC	CASTQGLSEQFF
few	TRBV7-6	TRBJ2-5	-	TGTGCCAGCAGCTTTACAGGGCCAGAGACCCAGTACTTC	CASSFTGPETQYF
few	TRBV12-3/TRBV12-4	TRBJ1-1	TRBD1	TGTGCCAGCAGTCCAGGGGACAGGGGGCTACCTGAAGCTTTCTTT	CASSPGDRGLPEAFF
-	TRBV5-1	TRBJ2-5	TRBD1	TGCGCCAGCAGCTGGGGACAGGGGGCAGGGACCCAGTACTTC	CASSWGQGAGTQYF
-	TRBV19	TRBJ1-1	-	TGTGCCAGTGGGTACAGGGATGGGAACACTGAAGCTTTCTTT	CASGYRDGNTEAFF